In this sample, the clone carrying this T cell receptor beta chain turned up many times. This sample is drawn from a study of T cells in Graves' hyperthyroidism and ophthalmopathy. RNA transcripts served as the template for amplifying TCR beta CDR3 regions. First-round RT-PCR of the TCR CDR3 relied on the HTBI primer set. TCRdb called the multiplex PCR reads again in MiXCR, with one record for every CDR3 protein. In the table there are roughly 500,000 distinct CDR3 sequences, roughly 25% of which are singletons. Exclusion criteria comprised uncontrolled infection, other autoimmune disease, pregnancy or lactation. Diagnosing involved the use of clinical symptoms, serum thyroxine and TRAb, thyroid ultrasound and orbital computed tomography. Sequences were obtained from blood. The TCR comes from a woman in her twenties or thirties with Graves' ophthalmopathy.

The CDR3 is CASRLDGTDSGNTIYF. The DNA for the CDR3 is TGTGCCAGCAGGCTAGACGGGACAGACTCTGGAAACACCATATATTTT. The rearrangement uses TRBV12-3 or TRBV12-4 and TRBJ1-3, with 7 bases that match TRBD1. Trimming at V came to 6 bases and at J to 0 bases, leaving 8 bases not matched to a gene. This CDR3 has 16 residues.